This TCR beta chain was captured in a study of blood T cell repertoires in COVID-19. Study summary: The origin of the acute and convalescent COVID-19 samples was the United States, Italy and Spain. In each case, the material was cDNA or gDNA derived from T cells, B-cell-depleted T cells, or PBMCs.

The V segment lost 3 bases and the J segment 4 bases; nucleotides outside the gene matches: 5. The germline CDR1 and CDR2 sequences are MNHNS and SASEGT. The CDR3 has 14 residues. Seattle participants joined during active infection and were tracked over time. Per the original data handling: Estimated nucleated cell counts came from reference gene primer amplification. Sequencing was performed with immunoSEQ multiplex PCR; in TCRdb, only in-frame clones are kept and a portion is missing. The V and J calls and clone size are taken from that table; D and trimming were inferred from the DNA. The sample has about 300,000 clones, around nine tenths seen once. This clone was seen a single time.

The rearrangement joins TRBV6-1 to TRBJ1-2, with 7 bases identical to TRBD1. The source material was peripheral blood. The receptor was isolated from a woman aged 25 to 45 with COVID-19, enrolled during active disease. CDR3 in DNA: TGTGCCAGCAGTGAGCCCGGGACAGCCTATGGCTACACCTTC. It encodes CASSEPGTAYGYTF.